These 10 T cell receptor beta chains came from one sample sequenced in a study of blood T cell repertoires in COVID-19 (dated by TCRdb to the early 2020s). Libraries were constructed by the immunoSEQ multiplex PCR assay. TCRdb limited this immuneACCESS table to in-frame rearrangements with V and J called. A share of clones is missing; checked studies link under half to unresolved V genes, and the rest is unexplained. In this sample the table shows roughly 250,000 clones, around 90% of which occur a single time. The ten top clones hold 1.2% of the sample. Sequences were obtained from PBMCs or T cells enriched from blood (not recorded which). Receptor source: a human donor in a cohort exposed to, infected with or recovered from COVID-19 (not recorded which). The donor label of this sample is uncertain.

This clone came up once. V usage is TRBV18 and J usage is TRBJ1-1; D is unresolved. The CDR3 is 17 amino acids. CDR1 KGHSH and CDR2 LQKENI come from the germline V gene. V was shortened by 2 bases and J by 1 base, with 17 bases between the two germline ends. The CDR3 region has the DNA TGTGCCAGCTCACCAGGCCCGGGGATGGCTGAGAACACTGAAGCTTTCTTT. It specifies CASSPGPGMAENTEAFF.

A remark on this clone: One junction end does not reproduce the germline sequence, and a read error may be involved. The CDR3 sequence: CASKPGTVTGRGLF. The DNA of the CDR3 is TGTGCCAGCAAACCCGGGACAGTAACGGGCCGGGGACTTTTC. The chain links TRBV6-5 to TRBJ2-7, with D perhaps matching TRBD1 (7 bases). The CDR3 spans 14 residues. Germline CDR1 MNHEY, CDR2 SVGAGI.

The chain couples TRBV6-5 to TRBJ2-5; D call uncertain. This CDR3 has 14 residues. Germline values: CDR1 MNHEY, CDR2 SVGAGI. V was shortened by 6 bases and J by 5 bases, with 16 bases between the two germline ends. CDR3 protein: CASSLRSLSETQYF. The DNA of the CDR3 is TGTGCCAGCAGCCTTCGGAGCTTATCCGAGACCCAGTACTTC.

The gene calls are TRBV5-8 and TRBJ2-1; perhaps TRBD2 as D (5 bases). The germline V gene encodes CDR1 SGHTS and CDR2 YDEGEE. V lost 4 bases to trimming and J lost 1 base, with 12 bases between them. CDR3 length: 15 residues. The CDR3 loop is CASSRLRRSYNEQFF. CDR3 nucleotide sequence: TGTGCCAGCAGCAGACTCCGGAGGTCCTACAATGAGCAGTTCTTC.

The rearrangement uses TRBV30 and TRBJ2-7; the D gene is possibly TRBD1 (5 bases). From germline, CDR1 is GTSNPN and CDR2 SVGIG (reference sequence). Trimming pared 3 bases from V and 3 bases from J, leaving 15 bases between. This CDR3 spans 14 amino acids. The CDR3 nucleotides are TGTGCCTGGAGCAGCATGTCCCAGGGCTACGAGCAGTACTTC. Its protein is CAWSSMSQGYEQYF.

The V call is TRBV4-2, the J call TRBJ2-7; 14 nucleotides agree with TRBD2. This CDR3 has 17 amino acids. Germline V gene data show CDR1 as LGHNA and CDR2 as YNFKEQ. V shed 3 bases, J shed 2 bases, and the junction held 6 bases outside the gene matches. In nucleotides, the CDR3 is TGTGCCAGCAGCCAGGGGACTAGCGGGGGAACCCCCTACGAGCAGTACTTC. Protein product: CASSQGTSGGTPYEQYF.

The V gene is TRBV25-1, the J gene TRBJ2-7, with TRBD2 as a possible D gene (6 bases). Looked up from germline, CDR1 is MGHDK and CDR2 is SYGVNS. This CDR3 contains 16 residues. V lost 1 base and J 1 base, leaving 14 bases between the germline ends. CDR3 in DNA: TGTGCCAGCAGTGAATTAGAGGGAGGCCTTTCCTACGAGCAGTACTTC. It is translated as CASSELEGGLSYEQYF.

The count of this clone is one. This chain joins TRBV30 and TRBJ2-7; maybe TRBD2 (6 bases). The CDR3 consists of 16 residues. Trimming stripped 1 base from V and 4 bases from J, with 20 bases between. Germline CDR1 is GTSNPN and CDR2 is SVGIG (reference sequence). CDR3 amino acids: CAWSAGDLPRRYEQYF. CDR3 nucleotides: TGTGCCTGGAGTGCGGGGGATCTCCCAAGACGGTACGAGCAGTACTTC.

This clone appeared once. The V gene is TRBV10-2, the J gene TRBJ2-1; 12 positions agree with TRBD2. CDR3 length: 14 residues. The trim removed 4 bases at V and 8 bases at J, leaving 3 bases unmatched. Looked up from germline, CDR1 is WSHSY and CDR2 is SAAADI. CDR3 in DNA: TGCGCCAGCAGTGTGACTAGCGGGGGCTATGAGCAGTTCTTC. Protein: CASSVTSGGYEQFF.

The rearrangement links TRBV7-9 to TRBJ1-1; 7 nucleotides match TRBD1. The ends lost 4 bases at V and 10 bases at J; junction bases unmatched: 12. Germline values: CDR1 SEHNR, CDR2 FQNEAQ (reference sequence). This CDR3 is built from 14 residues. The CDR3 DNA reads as TGTGCCAGCAGCTCAGACAGGGTGAGTCAGGGAGCTTTCTTT. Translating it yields CASSSDRVSQGAFF.